The next 32 T cell receptor beta chains were all read from a single sample in a study of vaccination and CD4 T cells after COVID-19. The assay that was used to sequence DNA from cultured CD4+ T cells was the Oncomine TCR Beta short-read assay. TCRdb re-derived calls from the PCR reads in MiXCR, one entry per CDR3 protein. Of approximately 27,000 distinct CDR3 sequences in the sample, around a third were seen once. Documented time point: late sampling 161 to 241 days after vaccination in a few convalescent patients. Treatment described: roughly ten-day PBMC culture with coronavirus spike peptide pools or control peptides (ViraFEST assay). The antigens of these receptors remain unknown. The sequencing here drew on CD4+ T cells from blood, cultured in vitro, taken about 7 months after SARS-CoV-2 vaccination. Receptor source: a human donor who had recovered from COVID-19.

This clonotype was seen a few times. The chain employs TRBV27 and TRBJ2-1, with D uncertain. CDR1 is MNHEY, CDR2 SMNVEV, per germline (reference sequence). V was clipped by 8 bases and J by 0 bases, with 11 bases between them. CDR3 length equals 14 residues. CDR3 amino acids: CASFGIRSYNEQFF. Written as DNA, the CDR3 is TGTGCCAGCTTCGGCATACGCTCCTACAATGAGCAGTTCTTC.

This clonotype turned up a few times. V gene TRBV28 combines with J gene TRBJ1-5; possibly TRBD1 for D (6 bases). The CDR3 is 15 amino acids. V lost 11 bases, J lost 0 bases, and 17 bases lay in between. Germline values: CDR1 MDHEN, CDR2 SYDVKM. CDR3 bases: TGTGCCGGAAGGGGGGGAACGAGTAGCAATCAGCCCCAGCATTTT. Its translation is CAGRGGTSSNQPQHF.

CDR3 bases: TGCGCCAGCAGCCCGACAGGGGGCCATGGCTACACCTTC. Its translation: CASSPTGGHGYTF. V usage is TRBV4-3 and J usage is TRBJ1-2, with 10 bases aligning to TRBD1. Germline CDR1 and CDR2: LGHNA and YSLEER. This CDR3 contains 13 residues. Unmatched junction bases numbered 2, after V lost 4 bases and J lost 6 bases.

The chain employs TRBV28 and TRBJ2-7, with 9 bases that match TRBD2. V dropped 7 bases and J dropped 0; count of bases not matched to a gene: 4. The CDR3 runs to 14 residues. Germline V CDR1 and CDR2: MDHEN, SYDVKM. Written as DNA, the CDR3 is TGTGCCAGCATTCTGACTAGCGGCTCCTACGAGCAGTACTTC. The encoded protein is CASILTSGSYEQYF.

This clonotype is classed as medium-sized. V is TRBV6-1 and J is TRBJ2-7; 8 nucleotides agree with TRBD2. Germline V gene data show CDR1 as MNHNS and CDR2 as SASEGT. V gave up 5 bases and J gave up 6 bases; unmatched junction bases: 9. The length of the CDR3 is 14 residues. CDR3 DNA sequence: TGTGCCAGCAGTACAGATACACGGGGGGGCGAGCAGTACTTC. Translating it yields CASSTDTRGGEQYF.

The rearrangement joins TRBV20-1 to TRBJ1-1; D uncertain. The CDR3 extends over 13 amino acids. The germline CDR1 and CDR2 sequences are DFQATT and SNEGSKA (reference sequence). Trimming shortened V by 0 bases and J by 4 bases, and 9 bases separated the two germline ends. The CDR3 region is CSARDPFSTEAFF. The CDR3 region has the DNA TGCAGTGCTAGAGATCCTTTCAGCACTGAAGCTTTCTTT.

The chain combines TRBV6-2 or TRBV6-3 with TRBJ1-1; D uncertain. The CDR3 has 13 residues. Germline V CDR1 and CDR2: MNHEY, SVGEGT. V dropped 2 bases and J dropped 3 bases, with 7 bases sitting between them. CDR3 in amino acids: CASSYSEDTEAFF. CDR3 sequence (DNA): TGTGCCAGCAGTTACAGCGAAGACACTGAAGCTTTCTTT.

This clonotype was found a few times. The chain carries TRBV7-9 and TRBJ1-2; 7 bases are a match to TRBD1. CDR3 length: 14 residues. With V trimmed by 3 bases and J by 2 bases, 3 bases remained unmatched. CDR1 SEHNR and CDR2 FQNEAQ come from the germline V gene (reference sequence). Here the CDR3 DNA reads TGTGCCAGCAGCTTCAGGGGGTTGAACTATGGCTACACCTTC. As protein: CASSFRGLNYGYTF.

The CDR3 DNA reads TGTGCCAGCAGCAGGGACATGAACACTGAAGCTTTCTTT. This gives the protein CASSRDMNTEAFF. The chain is built from TRBV7-8 and TRBJ1-1; TRBD1 is a possible D gene (6 bases). Germline lookup yields CDR1 SGHVS and CDR2 FQNEAQ. Trimming took off 5 bases at V and 0 bases at J, with 7 bases between the two ends. The CDR3 sequence is 13 residues long.

This clonotype has just a few counts. The chain employs TRBV20-1 and TRBJ1-2, with 7 bases lining up with TRBD1. V dropped 3 bases and J dropped 1; count of bases not matched to a gene: 8. The CDR3 consists of 15 residues. In germline, CDR1 is DFQATT, CDR2 SNEGSKA (reference sequence). CDR3 nucleotide sequence: TGCAGTGCTAGGGTCGTTGCAGGGGGTAACTATGGCTACACCTTC. Its protein is CSARVVAGGNYGYTF.

This clonotype occurred a few times. J is TRBJ2-7 and V is TRBV7-2; 10 nucleotides align to TRBD2. Germline V gives CDR1 SGHTA, CDR2 FQGNSA. J was trimmed by 10 bases and V by 5 bases; bases with no gene match: 8. The CDR3 covers 13 residues. The CDR3 here is CASSLGLAEPQYF. The DNA of the CDR3 is TGTGCCAGCAGCCTCGGACTAGCGGAGCCCCAGTACTTC.

The chain recombines TRBV10-3 with TRBJ1-1, with D perhaps TRBD1 (5 bases). Trimming cost V 0 bases and J 3 bases, with 20 bases left between them. CDR1 and CDR2 from the germline V gene are ENHRY and SYGVKD. The CDR3 contains 18 residues. In nucleotides, the CDR3 is TGTGCCATCAGTGAGTCGAATTCAAGGGGAAGGTGGGACACTGAAGCTTTCTTT. Translating gives CAISESNSRGRWDTEAFF.

The V and J genes are TRBV23-1 and TRBJ2-1, with TRBD2 as a possible D gene (6 bases). TRBV23-1 falls under the ORF class, with uncertain function. Between the trimmed V and J ends, which lost 8 bases and 9 bases, there was a span of 17 bases. The CDR3 runs to 13 residues. For the CDR3, the DNA is TGCGCCAGCCAGGAGGGCCTGGTAGGTGAGCAGTTCTTC. Translated: CASQEGLVGEQFF.

This clonotype has just a few counts. The J gene is TRBJ2-5, the V gene TRBV6-2 or TRBV6-3; no firm D call. The CDR3 is 14 residues long. Per germline, CDR1 MNHEY and CDR2 SVGEGT. The V end lost 2 bases, the J end lost 5 bases, and 12 bases lay between the germline ends. Written as DNA, the CDR3 is TGTGCCAGCAGTTACAGGGTATCGGGCGAGACCCAGTACTTC. It codes for CASSYRVSGETQYF.

This clonotype was counted between two and nine times. The rearrangement links TRBV20-1 to TRBJ2-7; D perhaps matches TRBD2 (6 bases). The V end lost 0 bases, the J end lost 0 bases, and 15 bases lay between the germline ends. Germline CDR1 DFQATT, CDR2 SNEGSKA (reference sequence). The CDR3 length is 16 residues. The CDR3 loop is CSARDKGSGSSYEQYF. DNA of the CDR3: TGCAGTGCTAGAGATAAAGGTAGCGGAAGCTCCTACGAGCAGTACTTC.

Only a few counts were recorded for this clonotype. This chain links TRBV27 with TRBJ2-1; D may correspond to TRBD1 or TRBD2 (5 bases each). Trimming stripped 2 bases from V and 2 bases from J, with 10 bases between. This CDR3 spans 15 amino acids. Per the germline V gene, CDR1 is MNHEY and CDR2 is SMNVEV (reference sequence). The CDR3 coding sequence is TGTGCCAGCAGTTTAGGGGGACCCACCTACAATGAGCAGTTCTTC. This encodes CASSLGGPTYNEQFF.

The rearrangement joins TRBV6-2 or TRBV6-3 to TRBJ2-3; 7 positions agree with TRBD2. The germline V gene has CDR1 MNHEY and CDR2 SVGEGT. This CDR3 has 16 amino acids. With V trimmed by 4 bases and J by 3 bases, 10 bases remained unmatched. Here the CDR3 reads CASSFGGRALTDTQYF. CDR3 nucleotide sequence: TGTGCCAGCAGTTTTGGGGGGAGGGCCCTAACAGATACGCAGTATTTT.

V is TRBV19 and J is TRBJ1-1; possibly TRBD1 for D (6 bases). Per the germline V gene, CDR1 is LNHDA and CDR2 is SQIVND (reference sequence). Trimming cost V 5 bases and J 0 bases, with 10 bases left between them. This CDR3 comprises 14 residues. The CDR3 region is CASSPRDMNTEAFF. The DNA of the CDR3 is TGTGCCAGTAGTCCCAGGGACATGAACACTGAAGCTTTCTTT.

The chain joins TRBV7-9 to TRBJ2-2, with a weak D call TRBD1 (6 bases). V was pared by 5 bases and J by 3 bases, with 7 bases between. The CDR3 is 13 amino acids. CDR1 is SEHNR, CDR2 FQNEAQ, per germline (reference sequence). The CDR3 coding sequence is TGTGCCAGCAGCCGACAGGACACCGGGGAGCTGTTTTTT. It yields the protein CASSRQDTGELFF.

Sample share makes this clonotype medium-sized. The V call is TRBV20-1, the J call TRBJ1-6; TRBD1 is a possible D gene (6 bases). The CDR3 contains 16 residues. From germline, CDR1 is DFQATT and CDR2 SNEGSKA (reference sequence). V shed 2 bases and J shed 10 bases, with 21 bases lying between them. CDR3 DNA sequence: TGCAGTGCTAGACTGCGGACAGAACCCACGGACTCACCCCTCCACTTT. It yields the protein CSARLRTEPTDSPLHF.

CDR3: CASSHRPGGYTF. The CDR3 nucleotides are TGTGCCAGCAGTCATAGGCCAGGTGGCTACACCTTC. J is TRBJ1-2 and V is TRBV6-1, with D unclear. Germline V CDR1 and CDR2: MNHNS, SASEGT. V was pared by 5 bases and J by 7 bases, with 11 bases between. This CDR3 comprises 12 residues.

This clonotype is labeled as medium-sized. The V gene is TRBV7-9, the J gene TRBJ1-5; tentatively, D is TRBD1 (6 bases). CDR3 length equals 15 residues. Germline loops: CDR1 SEHNR, CDR2 FQNEAQ (reference sequence). V was clipped by 5 bases and J by 7 bases, with 18 bases between them. CDR3: CASSPTGGRKQPQHF. The CDR3 nucleotides are TGTGCCAGCAGCCCTACCGGGGGCCGAAAACAGCCCCAGCATTTT.

This clonotype was counted only a few times. The CDR3: CATSDSPGREADTQYF. The CDR3 DNA sequence: TGTGCCACCAGTGATTCGCCTGGGCGGGAAGCAGATACGCAGTATTTT. The rearrangement links TRBV24-1 to TRBJ2-3, with D possibly TRBD2 on 6 matching bases. Germline CDR1 and CDR2: KGHDR and SFDVKD. The CDR3 covers 16 residues. V was trimmed by 2 bases and J by 4 bases, leaving 15 bases between them.

The chain couples TRBV7-9 to TRBJ2-7, with D perhaps matching TRBD2 (6 bases). Trimming took off 7 bases at V and 0 bases at J, with 16 bases between the two ends. This CDR3 comprises 15 residues. Looked up from germline, CDR1 is SEHNR and CDR2 is FQNEAQ (reference sequence). The CDR3 reads CASTRYPRGSYEQYF. The CDR3 DNA reads as TGTGCCAGCACCAGATATCCGCGGGGCTCCTACGAGCAGTACTTC.

The J gene is TRBJ1-1, the V gene TRBV7-2, with D unresolved. Between the trimmed V and J ends, which lost 0 bases and 5 bases, there was a span of 10 bases. The CDR3 sequence is 14 residues long. Germline-derived CDR1 and CDR2 are SGHTA and FQGNSA. The chain's CDR3 is CASSLAGRTTEAFF. The CDR3 nucleotides are TGTGCCAGCAGCTTAGCCGGCAGAACGACTGAAGCTTTCTTT.

This clonotype occurred a few times. The chain couples TRBV7-3 to TRBJ2-7; perhaps D is TRBD1 or TRBD2 (5 bases each). The CDR3 length is 13 residues. Germline V gene data show CDR1 as SGHTA and CDR2 as FQGTGA. The germline V and J ends were trimmed by 6 bases and 0 bases, with 9 bases remaining between them. CDR3 sequence reads: CASRAGTSYEQYF. The CDR3 DNA reads TGTGCCAGCAGAGCCGGGACCTCCTACGAGCAGTACTTC.

This chain uses TRBV5-1 with TRBJ2-5; no firm D call. CDR3 size: 14 residues. V was shortened by 7 bases and J by 2 bases, with 15 bases between the two germline ends. Looked up from germline, CDR1 is SGHRS and CDR2 is YFSETQ. The DNA of the CDR3 is TGCGCCAGCCGGCTCGATGTGGGACAAGAGACCCAGTACTTC. This codes for CASRLDVGQETQYF.

V is TRBV5-4 and J is TRBJ2-7, with a tentative D call TRBD2 (7 bases). Between the trimmed V and J ends, which lost 2 bases and 3 bases, there was a span of 12 bases. The CDR3 covers 14 residues. The germline V gene has CDR1 SGHNT and CDR2 YYREEE (reference sequence). The CDR3 DNA sequence: TGTGCCAGCAGCTTTGGGGGAGGGGGCTACGAGCAGTACTTC. Protein: CASSFGGGGYEQYF.

This clonotype was seen only a few times. The chain has TRBV6-1 and TRBJ1-2, with 10 bases lining up with TRBD1. Germline CDR1 and CDR2: MNHNS and SASEGT. The CDR3 sequence is 15 residues long. V was clipped by 3 bases and J by 3 bases; unmatched bases: 4. CDR3 bases: TGTGCCAGCAGTGAGACAGGGGGCGCGGACTATGGCTACACCTTC. It specifies CASSETGGADYGYTF.

CDR3 residues: CASGGKAVLSNQPQHF. The CDR3 bases are TGTGCCAGTGGGGGGAAGGCAGTCCTTAGCAATCAGCCCCAGCATTTT. The rearrangement links TRBV25-1 to TRBJ1-5; possible D gene TRBD1, 5 bases. V shed 9 bases and J shed 0 bases, with 18 bases lying between them. There are 16 residues in the CDR3. Germline V gene sequence: CDR1 MGHDK, CDR2 SYGVNS.

This clonotype was counted once. The chain links TRBV20-1 to TRBJ2-1; 7 bases align to TRBD2. Germline assignment: CDR1 DFQATT and CDR2 SNEGSKA (reference sequence). CDR3 length: 16 amino acids. The J segment lost 0 bases and the V segment lost 8 bases, leaving 13 bases of the junction unmatched. CDR3 in amino acids: CSPTLREPHSYNEQFF. The CDR3 DNA reads as TGCAGTCCTACATTGCGGGAGCCACACTCCTACAATGAGCAGTTCTTC.

The chain has TRBV19 and TRBJ2-5; 10 bases fit TRBD2. V was pared by 1 base and J by 4 bases, with 3 bases of the junction left unmatched. The CDR3 covers 15 residues. CDR1 is LNHDA and CDR2 is SQIVND in the germline V gene (reference sequence). The DNA of the CDR3 is TGTGCCAGTAGTATAGGCCGACTAGCGGGAGAGACCCAGTACTTC. It yields the protein CASSIGRLAGETQYF.